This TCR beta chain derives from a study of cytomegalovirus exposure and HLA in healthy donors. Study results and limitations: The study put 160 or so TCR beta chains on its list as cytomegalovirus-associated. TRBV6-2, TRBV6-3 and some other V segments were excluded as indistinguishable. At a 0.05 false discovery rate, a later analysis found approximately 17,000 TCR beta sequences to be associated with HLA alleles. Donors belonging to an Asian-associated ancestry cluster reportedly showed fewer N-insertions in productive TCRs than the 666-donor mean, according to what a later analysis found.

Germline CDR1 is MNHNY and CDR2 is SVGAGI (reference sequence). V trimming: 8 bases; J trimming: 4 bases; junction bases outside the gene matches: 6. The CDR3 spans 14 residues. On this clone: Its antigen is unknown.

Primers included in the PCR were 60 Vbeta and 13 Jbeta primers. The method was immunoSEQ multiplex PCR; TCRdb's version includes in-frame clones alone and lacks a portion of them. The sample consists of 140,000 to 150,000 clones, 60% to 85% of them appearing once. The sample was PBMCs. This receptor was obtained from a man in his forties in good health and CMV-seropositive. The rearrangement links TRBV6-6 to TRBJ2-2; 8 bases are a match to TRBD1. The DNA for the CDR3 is TGTGCCAGCGAGGTCAGGGGGCGCACCGGGGAGCTGTTTTTT. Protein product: CASEVRGRTGELFF.